This T cell receptor beta chain was profiled in a study of cytomegalovirus exposure and HLA in healthy donors. This PCR relied on a set of 60 Vbeta primers and 13 Jbeta primers. Produced via immunoSEQ multiplex PCR; TCRdb's table is partial and in-frame only. The sample lists some 210,000 clones; around 73% were seen once. The germline V gene has CDR1 SGHDN and CDR2 FVKESK. Between the trimmed V and J ends, which lost 5 bases and 4 bases, there was a span of 11 bases. This CDR3 region has 14 residues. The chain links TRBV14 to TRBJ2-2; D is uncertain. The origin of this receptor is a male donor in good health and CMV-seronegative. Sequenced sample: PBMCs. CDR3 region: CASSSLGPTGELFF. CDR3 DNA sequence: TGTGCCAGCAGCTCCCTAGGTCCCACCGGGGAGCTGTTTTTT.